A selection of T cell receptor beta chains follows, all from one sample in a study of control samples from healthy donors and cancer patients. Profiled with immunoSEQ multiplex PCR; TCRdb holds only in-frame clones, not every one. The data show approximately 70,000 clones, 84% seen once. Material: blood. These receptors were obtained from a man aged 50 or older in good health. Each CDR3 is given with its conserved first and last residue. A D gene is named only where the DNA matches it firmly. Size values are once, few and many counts, or a class for expanded clones, and some rows have none.

v_call	d_call	clone_size	j_call	cdr3_aa	cdr3_nt
TRBV6-5	NA	NA	TRBJ1-3	CASSDLLGSGNTIYF	TGTGCCAGCAGCGACCTATTAGGCTCTGGAAACACCATATATTTT
TRBV5-6	NA	NA	TRBJ2-5	CASSDTARQETQYF	TGTGCCAGCAGCGATACGGCCCGCCAAGAGACCCAGTACTTC
TRBV9	TRBD2	NA	TRBJ2-3	CASSVGAGESTDTQYF	TGTGCCAGCAGCGTGGGAGCGGGGGAGAGCACAGATACGCAGTATTTT
TRBV29-1	TRBD1	NA	TRBJ2-1	CSVERGTGNNEQFF	TGCAGCGTTGAACGTGGGACAGGGAACAATGAGCAGTTCTTC
TRBV6-5	NA	NA	TRBJ2-3	CASNTVTDTQYF	TGTGCCAGCAACACAGTCACAGATACGCAGTATTTT
TRBV25-1	NA	NA	TRBJ1-1	CASSDGESWTEAFF	TGTGCCAGCAGTGACGGGGAAAGTTGGACTGAAGCTTTCTTT
TRBV10-2	NA	NA	TRBJ1-6	CASRQSGEDDSPLHF	TGCGCCAGCCGCCAGTCGGGCGAGGACGATTCACCCCTCCACTTT
TRBV9	NA	NA	TRBJ1-1	CASSVLTAAGEAFF	TGTGCCAGCAGCGTCCTAACGGCGGCAGGTGAAGCTTTCTTT
TRBV24-1	NA	NA	TRBJ2-3	CATSDLTGDQRDTQYF	TGTGCCACCAGTGATCTCACAGGTGACCAGCGGGATACGCAGTATTTT
TRBV7-6	TRBD2	few	TRBJ2-7	CASSLEGTSGRYEQYF	TGTGCCAGCAGCTTAGAGGGGACTAGCGGGAGATACGAGCAGTACTTC
TRBV7-2	NA	NA	TRBJ2-2	CASSLKCVGPLHTGELFF	TGTGCCAGCAGCTTAAAGTGTGTGGGCCCACTTCACACCGGGGAGCTGTTTTTT
TRBV11-3	NA	NA	TRBJ1-4	CASSLVPGEEKLFF	TGTGCCAGCAGCTTAGTCCCGGGAGAGGAAAAACTGTTTTTT
TRBV5-1	NA	once	TRBJ1-4	CASSPLGERHEKLFF	TGCGCCAGCAGCCCCCTCGGGGAAAGGCATGAAAAACTGTTTTTT
TRBV29-1	NA	NA	TRBJ2-4	CSVSMVRGKNIQYF	TGCAGCGTTTCGATGGTTAGAGGCAAAAACATTCAGTACTTC
TRBV7-9	NA	NA	TRBJ1-4	CASSLALEKLFF	TGTGCCAGCAGCTTAGCCCTAGAAAAACTGTTTTTT
TRBV5-4	NA	NA	TRBJ1-1	CASSLWGPGRGTEAFF	TGTGCCAGCAGCTTGTGGGGACCAGGCAGGGGCACTGAAGCTTTCTTT
TRBV9	NA	NA	TRBJ2-1	CASSVEVAEQFF	TGTGCCAGCAGCGTAGAGGTTGCTGAGCAGTTCTTC
TRBV29-1	NA	NA	TRBJ2-3	CSIGSGSADMQYF	TGCAGCATAGGCTCAGGCTCCGCGGATATGCAGTATTTT
TRBV2	TRBD1	NA	TRBJ2-7	CASEGQGAYEQYF	TGTGCCAGCGAGGGACAGGGTGCCTACGAGCAGTACTTC
TRBV7-3	NA	NA	TRBJ2-2	CASSSTGTPGELFF	TGTGCCAGCAGCTCAACAGGGACACCCGGGGAGCTGTTTTTT
TRBV2	NA	once	TRBJ1-6	CASRETRNSPLHF	TGTGCCAGTAGAGAGACAAGGAATTCACCCCTCCACTTT
TRBV30	NA	few	TRBJ2-7	CASTTRGLTYEQYF	TGTGCCTCCACCACCCGGGGTTTGACCTACGAGCAGTACTTC
TRBV7-3	NA	NA	TRBJ2-2	CASSLGRGRLNTGELFF	TGTGCCAGCAGCTTAGGCCGGGGGAGGTTGAACACCGGGGAGCTGTTTTTT
TRBV18	TRBD1	NA	TRBJ2-2	CASSPQLTGGQTGELFF	TGTGCCAGCTCACCACAGTTGACAGGGGGCCAGACCGGGGAGCTGTTTTTT
TRBV10-3	NA	NA	TRBJ1-1	CAISERGTEAFF	TGTGCCATCAGTGAGCGGGGCACTGAAGCTTTCTTT
TRBV24-1	NA	NA	TRBJ2-1	CATSGTAPRNNEQFF	TGTGCCACCAGTGGAACGGCACCCAGGAACAATGAGCAGTTCTTC
TRBV5-1	NA	NA	TRBJ2-1	CASSLDLSSYNEQFF	TGCGCCAGCAGCTTGGATTTGAGCTCCTACAATGAGCAGTTCTTC
TRBV12-3/TRBV12-4	TRBD1	NA	TRBJ1-4	CARRGQGLF	TGTGCCAGGAGGGGACAGGGTCTTTTT
TRBV9	TRBD1	NA	TRBJ2-1	CASSVGQGANEQFF	TGTGCCAGCAGCGTAGGGCAGGGGGCCAATGAGCAGTTCTTC
TRBV3-1/TRBV3-2	NA	NA	TRBJ2-7	CASRGSPGASYEQYF	TGTGCCAGCAGGGGAAGTCCGGGGGCCTCCTACGAGCAGTACTTC
TRBV2	NA	few	TRBJ1-2	CASSRMDSRGGYTF	TGTGCCAGCAGCCGAATGGATTCCCGGGGTGGCTACACCTTC
TRBV2	NA	NA	TRBJ2-3	CASSEAEISDTQYF	TGTGCCAGCAGTGAAGCGGAAATATCAGATACGCAGTATTTT
TRBV6-6	NA	NA	TRBJ1-1	CCVTGMNTEAFF	TGTTGCGTCACGGGAATGAACACTGAAGCTTTCTTT
TRBV6-4	TRBD2	NA	TRBJ2-2	CASSDSPGGGTGELFF	TGTGCCAGCAGTGACTCTCCGGGAGGGGGGACCGGGGAGCTGTTTTTT
TRBV24-1	TRBD1	NA	TRBJ1-5	CATSGPPGEGGDSNQPQHF	TGTGCCACCAGTGGCCCCCCCGGGGAAGGGGGCGATAGCAATCAGCCCCAGCATTTT
TRBV2	NA	NA	TRBJ2-2	CASIWTDGTGELFF	TGTGCCAGCATATGGACAGACGGCACCGGGGAGCTGTTTTTT
TRBV11-2	TRBD2	NA	TRBJ2-3	CASSFSSGGGTDTQYF	TGTGCCAGCAGCTTCAGTAGCGGGGGGGGGACAGATACGCAGTATTTT
TRBV7-6	TRBD1	NA	TRBJ1-6	CASSLAGGQGGNSPLHF	TGTGCCAGCAGCTTAGCGGGGGGACAGGGAGGAAATTCACCCCTCCACTTT
TRBV6-1	NA	NA	TRBJ1-5	CASSEAGGSNQPQHF	TGTGCCAGCAGTGAAGCGGGCGGCAGCAATCAGCCCCAGCATTTT
TRBV9	TRBD2	NA	TRBJ2-1	CASSVVPRLTSGGTNEQFF	TGTGCCAGCAGCGTAGTCCCCCGACTTACTAGCGGGGGGACCAATGAGCAGTTCTTC
TRBV7-9	NA	NA	TRBJ1-2	CASSPDWVGYTF	TGTGCCAGCAGCCCCGACTGGGTTGGCTACACCTTC
TRBV5-1	NA	once	TRBJ1-5	CASQEERGQPQHF	TGCGCCAGCCAGGAAGAAAGAGGTCAGCCCCAGCATTTT
TRBV9	TRBD2	NA	TRBJ2-7	CASSPSGVGYEQYF	TGTGCCAGCAGCCCTAGCGGGGTAGGGTACGAGCAGTACTTC
TRBV19	TRBD1	NA	TRBJ2-7	CASSGDRGVYSYEQYF	TGTGCCAGTAGTGGAGACAGGGGGGTTTACTCCTACGAGCAGTACTTC
TRBV5-6	NA	NA	TRBJ2-7	CASSGSRFHEQYF	TGTGCCAGCAGCGGGAGCAGGTTCCACGAGCAGTACTTC
TRBV4-1	TRBD1	NA	TRBJ2-7	CASSPTGQGGNEQYF	TGCGCCAGCAGCCCTACGGGACAGGGAGGCAACGAGCAGTACTTC
TRBV28	NA	NA	TRBJ1-1	CASSEGSMNTEAFF	TGTGCCAGCAGTGAGGGCAGTATGAACACTGAAGCTTTCTTT
TRBV5-4	NA	NA	TRBJ2-3	CASSLDYTSTDTQYF	TGTGCCAGCAGCTTGGACTATACTAGCACAGATACGCAGTATTTT
TRBV19	NA	NA	TRBJ1-5	CASSIAGETQPQHF	TGTGCCAGTAGTATAGCCGGGGAAACTCAGCCCCAGCATTTT
TRBV10-1	NA	NA	TRBJ1-1	CASSGVNTEAFF	TGCGCCAGCAGTGGGGTGAACACTGAAGCTTTCTTT
TRBV28	NA	NA	TRBJ1-2	CASRPPGERGGYTF	TGTGCCAGCAGACCCCCCGGGGAGCGAGGTGGCTACACCTTC
TRBV9	NA	NA	TRBJ2-3	CASSVATGTDTQYF	TGTGCCAGCAGCGTAGCTACGGGGACAGATACGCAGTATTTT